This T cell receptor beta chain comes out of a study of OX40 agonist ivuxolimab in advanced cancers. Study summary: Dose-escalation patients had hepatocellular carcinoma, melanoma, renal cell or head and neck cancer.

The table came from immunoSEQ multiplex PCR; TCRdb's copy has only in-frame clones and leaves some out. The sample shows 40,000 to 50,000 clones, around 88% of them seen only once. The CDR3 totals 16 residues. Germline loops: CDR1 MNHEY, CDR2 SMNVEV (reference sequence). V shed 4 bases and J 5 bases; nucleotides not matched to a gene: 11. The source was CD4+ or CD8+ T cells sorted from blood, collected in a trial of the OX40 agonist ivuxolimab. The sequence was obtained from an adult with an advanced solid tumor such as melanoma, head and neck, liver or kidney cancer. The chain carries TRBV27 and TRBJ2-5, with 9 bases fitting TRBD2. CDR3 DNA sequence: TGTGCCAGCAGTTCCCAGAATAGCGGGAGTAGGGAGACCCAGTACTTC. Its protein is CASSSQNSGSRETQYF.